This T cell receptor beta chain came from a study of T cell repertoires in cytomegalovirus infection. Study summary: Shared public TCR beta signatures pointed to both CMV infection and a matching HLA type.

TCRdb ran MiXCR on the reads and lists one entry per CDR3 protein. This sample has 250,000 to 350,000 distinct CDR3 sequences; roughly 23% occur once, and the top ten carry 11% to 15%. Trimming left V 6 bases short and J 3 bases short, with 14 bases between. In germline, CDR1 is MNHEY, CDR2 SVGEGT. The CDR3 is made up of 14 amino acids. The sequence was collected from a human donor in good health (CMV status not recorded). Some clones in this sample may be carry-over from other donors' samples. The J gene is TRBJ1-1, the V gene TRBV6-2 or TRBV6-3; D ambiguous. The sequenced sample consisted of PBMCs. CDR3 sequence (DNA): TGTGCCAGCAGCCCCCCCAAGGAATACACTGAAGCTTTCTTT. Residues: CASSPPKEYTEAFF.